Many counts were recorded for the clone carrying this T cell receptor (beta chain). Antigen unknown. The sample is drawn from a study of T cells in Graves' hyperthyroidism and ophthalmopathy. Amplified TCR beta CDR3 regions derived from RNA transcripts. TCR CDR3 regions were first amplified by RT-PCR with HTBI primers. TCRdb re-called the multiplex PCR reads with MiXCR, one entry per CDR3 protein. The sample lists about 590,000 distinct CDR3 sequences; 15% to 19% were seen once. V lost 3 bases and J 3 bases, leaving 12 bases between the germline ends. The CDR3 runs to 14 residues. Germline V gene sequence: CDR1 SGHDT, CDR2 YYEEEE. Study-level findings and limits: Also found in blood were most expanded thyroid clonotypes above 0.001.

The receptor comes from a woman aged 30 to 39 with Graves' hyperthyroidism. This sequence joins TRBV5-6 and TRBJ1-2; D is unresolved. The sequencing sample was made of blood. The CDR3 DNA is TGTGCCAGCAGCTCCGGGAGGGCGGACTATGGCTACACCTTC. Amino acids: CASSSGRADYGYTF. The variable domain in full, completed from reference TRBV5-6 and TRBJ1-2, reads DAGVTQSPTHLIKTRGQQVTLRCSPKSGHDTVSWYQQALGQGPQFIFQYYEEEERQRGNFPDRFSGHQFPNYSSELNVNALLLGDSALYLCASSSGRADYGYTFGSGTRLTVV.